The clone carrying this T cell receptor beta chain has only one observation. These data come from a study of shared clonotypes between healthy human individuals. Several immunoSEQ plates received, in even portions, the genomic DNA of each subset. Assay used: immunoSEQ multiplex PCR; TCRdb lists only in-frame clones, some missing. The sample has under 850,000 clones, around 92% seen once. The V end was cut by 8 bases, the J end by 0 bases, with 8 bases between. CDR3 length equals 13 residues. CDR1 SEHNR and CDR2 FQNEAQ come from the germline V gene (reference sequence). CD8 cells classed as naive were CD45RO-negative and positively selected for CCR7, excluding terminally differentiated effector memory CD45RA+ cells.

Sequencing was done on a sample of naive CD8+ T cells sorted from blood. The V call is TRBV7-9, the J call TRBJ1-3; D is unclear. This TCR was recovered from a man younger than 40 in good health. In nucleotides, the CDR3 is TGTGCCAGCGAAAGGAGCTCTGGAAACACCATATATTTT. This encodes CASERSSGNTIYF.